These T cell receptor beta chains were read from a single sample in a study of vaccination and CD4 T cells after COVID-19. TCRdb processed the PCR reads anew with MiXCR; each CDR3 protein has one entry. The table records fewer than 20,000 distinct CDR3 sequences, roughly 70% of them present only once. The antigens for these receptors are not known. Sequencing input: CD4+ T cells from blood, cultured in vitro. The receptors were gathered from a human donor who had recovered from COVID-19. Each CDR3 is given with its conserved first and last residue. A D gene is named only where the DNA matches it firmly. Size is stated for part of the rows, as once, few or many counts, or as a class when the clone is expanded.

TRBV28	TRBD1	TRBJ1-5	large	CASSLPDRGHQPQHF	TGTGCCAGCAGTTTGCCGGACAGGGGGCATCAGCCCCAGCATTTT
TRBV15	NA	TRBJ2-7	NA	CATSQGRDGYEQYF	TGTGCCACCAGTCAGGGGAGGGATGGGTACGAGCAGTACTTC
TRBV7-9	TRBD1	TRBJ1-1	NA	CASSFRQGADTEAFF	TGTGCCAGCAGCTTCCGCCAGGGGGCAGATACTGAAGCTTTCTTT
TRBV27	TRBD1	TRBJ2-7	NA	CASRGQTNHEQYF	TGTGCCAGCAGGGGACAGACGAACCACGAGCAGTACTTC
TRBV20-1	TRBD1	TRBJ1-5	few	CSARAQRTGNQPQHF	TGCAGTGCTAGAGCGCAAAGGACAGGGAATCAGCCCCAGCATTTT
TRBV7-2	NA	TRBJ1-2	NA	CASSFTSTIEQANYGYTF	TGTGCCAGCAGCTTTACTTCGACAATCGAACAAGCTAACTATGGCTACACCTTC
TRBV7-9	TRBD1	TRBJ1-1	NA	CASSLYAGGNTEAFF	TGTGCCAGCAGCTTGTACGCAGGGGGGAACACTGAAGCTTTCTTT
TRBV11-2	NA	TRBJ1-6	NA	CASSPGGGYNSPLHF	TGTGCCAGCAGCCCTGGAGGGGGCTATAATTCACCCCTCCACTTT
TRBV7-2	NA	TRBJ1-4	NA	CASSLGGLQGSEKLFF	TGTGCCAGCAGCTTAGGGGGACTACAGGGATCCGAAAAACTGTTTTTT
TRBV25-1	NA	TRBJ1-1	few	CASSELGGANTEAFF	TGTGCCAGCAGTGAATTGGGGGGCGCGAACACTGAAGCTTTCTTT
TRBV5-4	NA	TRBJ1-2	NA	CASSSALRDGYTF	TGTGCCAGCAGCTCCGCCCTCAGGGATGGCTACACCTTC
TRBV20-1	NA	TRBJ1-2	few	CSADTKGGGFGYTF	TGCAGTGCGGACACAAAGGGGGGAGGGTTTGGCTACACCTTC
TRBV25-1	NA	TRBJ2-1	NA	CASLGGAASPRNEQFF	TGTGCCAGCTTGGGGGGGGCGGCAAGCCCTAGGAATGAGCAGTTCTTC
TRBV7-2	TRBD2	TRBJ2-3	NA	CASRTGGGRATDTQYF	TGTGCCAGCCGCACCGGGGGCGGGAGGGCCACAGATACGCAGTATTTT
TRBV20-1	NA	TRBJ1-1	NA	CSAGIGVNTEAFF	TGCAGTGCGGGAATCGGTGTGAACACTGAAGCTTTCTTT
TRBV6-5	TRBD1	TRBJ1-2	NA	CASSYSTGNGYTF	TGTGCCAGCAGTTACTCGACAGGGAATGGCTACACCTTC
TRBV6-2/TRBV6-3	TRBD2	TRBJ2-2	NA	CASRNGGALNTGELFF	TGTGCCAGCAGAAACGGGGGGGCCCTAAACACCGGGGAGCTGTTTTTT
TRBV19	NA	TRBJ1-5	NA	CASNFYGLSSNQPQHF	TGTGCCAGTAACTTCTACGGACTTTCTAGCAATCAGCCCCAGCATTTT
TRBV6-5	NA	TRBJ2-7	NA	CASSYEVGGAEQYF	TGTGCCAGCAGTTACGAAGTGGGAGGCGCCGAGCAGTACTTC
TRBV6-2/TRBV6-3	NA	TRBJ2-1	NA	CASSPEGNEQFF	TGTGCCAGCAGTCCCGAAGGCAATGAGCAGTTCTTC
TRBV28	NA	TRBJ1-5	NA	CASSFGGSFNQPQHF	TGTGCCAGCAGTTTTGGAGGCAGTTTCAATCAGCCCCAGCATTTT
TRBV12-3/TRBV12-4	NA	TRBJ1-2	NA	CASSPIGYTF	TGTGCCAGCAGTCCCATTGGCTACACCTTC
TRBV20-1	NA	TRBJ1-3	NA	CSARGEFGNTIYF	TGCAGTGCTAGAGGGGAGTTCGGAAACACCATATATTTT
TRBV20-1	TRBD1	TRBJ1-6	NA	CSAGVGQVASYNSPLHF	TGCAGTGCGGGCGTAGGACAGGTAGCCTCCTATAATTCACCCCTCCACTTT
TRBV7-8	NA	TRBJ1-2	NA	CALSTGSRHGYTF	TGTGCCCTCAGCACAGGGTCCCGGCATGGCTACACCTTC
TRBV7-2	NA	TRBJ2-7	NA	CASSLVSGREQYF	TGTGCCAGCAGCTTAGTGTCGGGCCGCGAGCAGTACTTC
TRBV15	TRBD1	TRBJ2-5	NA	CATSRVRGLQETQYF	TGTGCCACCAGCAGAGTCAGGGGGCTACAAGAGACCCAGTACTTC
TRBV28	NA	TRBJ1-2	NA	CASSLGVGVGGYTF	TGTGCCAGCAGTTTAGGAGTAGGGGTTGGCGGCTACACCTTC
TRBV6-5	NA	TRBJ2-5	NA	CASSSPKGRIQETQYF	TGTGCCAGCAGTTCCCCGAAGGGGCGGATTCAAGAGACCCAGTACTTC
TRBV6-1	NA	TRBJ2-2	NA	CASSEDLGGRNLPTGELFF	TGTGCCAGCAGTGAAGATCTCGGGGGGCGGAACCTCCCCACCGGGGAGCTGTTTTTT
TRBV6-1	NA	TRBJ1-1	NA	CASKGPGGAEAFF	TGTGCCAGCAAAGGGCCTGGGGGGGCTGAAGCTTTCTTT
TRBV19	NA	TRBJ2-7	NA	CASSINHRVSSYEQYF	TGTGCCAGTAGTATAAACCACAGGGTTAGCTCCTACGAGCAGTACTTC
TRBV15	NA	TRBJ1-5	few	CATSRERMGTTGNQPQHF	TGTGCCACCAGCAGAGAAAGAATGGGGACCACTGGGAATCAGCCCCAGCATTTT
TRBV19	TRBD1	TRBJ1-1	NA	CASKGLGQGAMNTEAFF	TGTGCCAGTAAGGGTCTCGGACAGGGGGCAATGAACACTGAAGCTTTCTTT
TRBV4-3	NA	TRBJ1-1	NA	CASSQDPQGANTEAFF	TGCGCCAGCAGCCAGGACCCGCAGGGCGCAAACACTGAAGCTTTCTTT
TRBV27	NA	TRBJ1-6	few	CASAGQYNSPLHF	TGTGCCAGCGCCGGACAGTATAATTCACCCCTCCACTTT
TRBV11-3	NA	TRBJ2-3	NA	CASSPRATDTQYF	TGTGCCAGCAGCCCTCGCGCCACAGATACGCAGTATTTT
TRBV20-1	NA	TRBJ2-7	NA	CSAGSGRYEQYF	TGCAGTGCCGGCTCGGGCCGATACGAGCAGTACTTC
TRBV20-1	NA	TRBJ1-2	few	CSARDPGYTF	TGCAGTGCTAGAGACCCCGGCTACACCTTC
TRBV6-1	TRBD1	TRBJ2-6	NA	CASSVDRGRAVLPLTF	TGTGCCAGCAGTGTTGACAGGGGGCGAGCGGTTCTGCCCTTGACTTTC
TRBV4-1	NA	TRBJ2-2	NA	CASSPLGGGTGELFF	TGCGCCAGCAGCCCCCTTGGGGGAGGCACCGGGGAGCTGTTTTTT
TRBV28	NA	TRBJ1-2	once	CASGGGYYGYTF	TGTGCCAGTGGAGGGGGATACTATGGCTACACCTTC
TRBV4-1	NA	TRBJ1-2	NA	CANSQGAGAGGYTF	TGCGCCAACAGCCAAGGGGCGGGGGCGGGTGGCTACACCTTC
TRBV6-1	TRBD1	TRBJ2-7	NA	CASRSWGQGVEQYF	TGTGCCAGCAGATCTTGGGGACAGGGGGTCGAGCAGTACTTC
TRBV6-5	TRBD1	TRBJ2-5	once	CASSYSGTGLETQYF	TGTGCCAGCAGTTACTCGGGGACAGGGCTGGAGACCCAGTACTTC
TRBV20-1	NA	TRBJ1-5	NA	CSASGRGRSNQPQHF	TGCAGTGCCTCAGGAAGGGGAAGGTCCAATCAGCCCCAGCATTTT
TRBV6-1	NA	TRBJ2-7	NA	CASSPPTGASEQYF	TGTGCCAGCAGTCCCCCTACGGGGGCCTCCGAGCAGTACTTC
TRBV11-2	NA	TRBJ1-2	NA	CASTPQRGQGIYGYTF	TGTGCCAGCACCCCACAACGGGGGCAGGGGATCTATGGCTACACCTTC